The source of this T cell receptor beta chain is a study of T cells in narcolepsy. Study outcomes and limitations: Same-patient CSF and blood CD4+ T cell clonotypes included HCRT-specific and TRIB2-specific autoreactive ones.

The CDR3 has 18 amino acids. Deletions cut 3 bases from V and 3 bases from J, with 22 bases between. Germline values: CDR1 LNHDA, CDR2 SQIVND (reference sequence). The table came from immunoSEQ multiplex PCR; TCRdb's copy has only in-frame clones and leaves some out. The sample comprises around 660 clones, approximately 26% of which are singletons, and roughly 60% rests with the top ten. In its sample, this clone is large. Its cognate antigen is unknown. Sequenced: cultured CD8+ T cells from cerebrospinal fluid. The chain employs TRBV19 and TRBJ2-3, with TRBD2 as a possible D gene (5 bases). The clonotype comes from a human donor with narcolepsy. Here the CDR3 DNA reads TGTGCCAGTAGTATGTCCCCTCTTAACGGGATAAGTACAGATACGCAGTATTTT. It yields the protein CASSMSPLNGISTDTQYF.